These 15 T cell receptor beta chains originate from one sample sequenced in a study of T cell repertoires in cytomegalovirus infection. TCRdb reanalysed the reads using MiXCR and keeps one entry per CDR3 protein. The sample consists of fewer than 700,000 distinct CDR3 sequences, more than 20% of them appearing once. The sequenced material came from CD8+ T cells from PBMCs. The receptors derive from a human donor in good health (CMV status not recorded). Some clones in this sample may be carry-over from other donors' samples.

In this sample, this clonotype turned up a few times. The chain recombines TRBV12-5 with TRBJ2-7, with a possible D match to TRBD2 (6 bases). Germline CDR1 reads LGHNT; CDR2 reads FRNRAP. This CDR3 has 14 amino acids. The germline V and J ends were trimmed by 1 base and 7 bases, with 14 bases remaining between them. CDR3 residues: CASGLGTIPWEQYF. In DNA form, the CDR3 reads TGTGCTAGTGGTTTGGGGACTATTCCGTGGGAGCAGTACTTC.

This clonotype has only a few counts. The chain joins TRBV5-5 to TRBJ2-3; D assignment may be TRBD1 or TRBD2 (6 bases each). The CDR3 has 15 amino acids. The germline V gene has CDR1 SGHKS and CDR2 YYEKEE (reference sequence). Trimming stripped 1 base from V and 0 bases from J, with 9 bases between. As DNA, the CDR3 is TGTGCCAGCAGCTTGCAGGGGACTAGCACAGATACGCAGTATTTT. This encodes CASSLQGTSTDTQYF.

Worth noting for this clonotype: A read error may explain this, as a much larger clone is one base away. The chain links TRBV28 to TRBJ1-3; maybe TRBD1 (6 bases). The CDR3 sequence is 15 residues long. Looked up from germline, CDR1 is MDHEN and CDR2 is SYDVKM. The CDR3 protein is CVSSSSTGFGNTIYF. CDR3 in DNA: TGTGTCAGCAGTTCCTCTACAGGGTTCGGAAACACCATATATTTT. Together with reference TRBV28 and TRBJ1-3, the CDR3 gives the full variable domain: DVKVTQSSRYLVKRTGEKVFLECVQDMDHENMFWYRQDPGLGLRLIYFSYDVKMKEKGDIPEGYSVSREKKERFSLILESASTNQTSMYLCVSSSSTGFGNTIYFGEGSWLTVV.

CDR3 nucleotides: TGTGCCAGCAGTTGGGGACTGGGGAACACTGAAGCTTTCTTT. Translation: CASSWGLGNTEAFF. The chain has TRBV5-4 and TRBJ1-1; a possible D gene is TRBD1 (5 bases). Germline V CDR1 and CDR2: SGHNT, YYREEE (reference sequence). The CDR3 totals 14 residues. V lost 5 bases to trimming and J lost 1 base, with 12 bases between them.

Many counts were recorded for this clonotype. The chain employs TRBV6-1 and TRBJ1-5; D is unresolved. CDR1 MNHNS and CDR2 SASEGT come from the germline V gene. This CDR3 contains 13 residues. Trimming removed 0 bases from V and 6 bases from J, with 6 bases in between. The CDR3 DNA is TGTGCCAGCAGTGAAGCGCTCGGTCAGCCCCAGCATTTT. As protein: CASSEALGQPQHF.

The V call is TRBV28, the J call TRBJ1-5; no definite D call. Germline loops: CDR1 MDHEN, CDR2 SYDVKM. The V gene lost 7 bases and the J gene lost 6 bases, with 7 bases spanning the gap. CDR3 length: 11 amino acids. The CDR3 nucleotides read TGTGCCAGCATGGACGGTCAGCCCCAGCATTTT. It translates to CASMDGQPQHF. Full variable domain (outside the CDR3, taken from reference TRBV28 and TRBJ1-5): DVKVTQSSRYLVKRTGEKVFLECVQDMDHENMFWYRQDPGLGLRLIYFSYDVKMKEKGDIPEGYSVSREKKERFSLILESASTNQTSMYLCASMDGQPQHFGDGTRLSIL.

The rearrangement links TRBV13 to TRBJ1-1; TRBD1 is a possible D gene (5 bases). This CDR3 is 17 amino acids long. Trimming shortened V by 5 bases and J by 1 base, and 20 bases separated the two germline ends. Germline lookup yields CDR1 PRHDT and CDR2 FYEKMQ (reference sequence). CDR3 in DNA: TGTGCCAGCAGCAATCGCGCGGCGGGGCGCGGGAACACTGAAGCTTTCTTT. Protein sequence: CASSNRAAGRGNTEAFF.

The CDR3 region has the DNA TGCAGTGCGCTAGCTGCAAGGGTTGAGCAGTACTTC. This translates into CSALAARVEQYF. The chain combines TRBV20-1 with TRBJ2-7; the D gene is possibly TRBD2 (5 bases). Germline loops: CDR1 DFQATT, CDR2 SNEGSKA (reference sequence). This CDR3 spans 12 amino acids. V lost 6 bases to trimming and J lost 7 bases, with 16 bases between them.

CDR3 nucleotides: TGTGCCACCAGCAGAGAGCAGACAGGGTTGGAGGAGCAGTTCTTC. This codes for CATSREQTGLEEQFF. The gene calls are TRBV15 and TRBJ2-1, with 7 bases matching TRBD1. The CDR3 has 15 amino acids. V lost 0 bases, J lost 10 bases, and 9 bases stayed unmatched. Germline V gene sequence: CDR1 LNHNV, CDR2 YYDKDF (reference sequence).

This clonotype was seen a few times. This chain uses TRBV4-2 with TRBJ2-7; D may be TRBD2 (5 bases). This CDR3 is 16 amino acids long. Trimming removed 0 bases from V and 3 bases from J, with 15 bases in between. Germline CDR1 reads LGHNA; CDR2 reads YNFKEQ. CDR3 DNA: TGTGCCAGCAGCCAAGATTTTAGCGCCCCCAGCTACGAGCAGTACTTC. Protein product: CASSQDFSAPSYEQYF.

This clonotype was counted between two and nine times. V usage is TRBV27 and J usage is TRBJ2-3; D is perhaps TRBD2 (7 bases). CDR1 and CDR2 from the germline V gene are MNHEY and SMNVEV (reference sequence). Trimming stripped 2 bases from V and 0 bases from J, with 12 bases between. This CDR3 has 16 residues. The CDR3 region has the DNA TGTGCCAGCAGTTTAATCCGGGGGGCAAGCACAGATACGCAGTATTTT. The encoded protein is CASSLIRGASTDTQYF.

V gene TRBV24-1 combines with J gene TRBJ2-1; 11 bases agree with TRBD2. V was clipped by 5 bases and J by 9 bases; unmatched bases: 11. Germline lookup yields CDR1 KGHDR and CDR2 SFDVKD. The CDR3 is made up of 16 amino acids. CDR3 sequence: CATSGPGTSGGIEQFF. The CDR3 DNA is TGTGCCACCAGTGGTCCGGGAACTAGCGGGGGTATTGAGCAGTTCTTC.

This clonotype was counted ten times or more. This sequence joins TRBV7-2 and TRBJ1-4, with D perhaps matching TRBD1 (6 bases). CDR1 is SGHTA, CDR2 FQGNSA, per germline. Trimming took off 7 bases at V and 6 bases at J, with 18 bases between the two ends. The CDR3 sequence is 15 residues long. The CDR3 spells CASNTGGARDEKLFF. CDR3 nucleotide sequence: TGTGCCAGCAACACCGGGGGCGCTAGGGATGAAAAACTGTTTTTT. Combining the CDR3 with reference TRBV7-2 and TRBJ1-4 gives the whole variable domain GAGVSQSPSNKVTEKGKDVELRCDPISGHTALYWYRQSLGQGLEFLIYFQGNSAPDKSGLPSDRFSAERTGGSVSTLTIQRTQQEDSAVYLCASNTGGARDEKLFFGSGTQLSVL.

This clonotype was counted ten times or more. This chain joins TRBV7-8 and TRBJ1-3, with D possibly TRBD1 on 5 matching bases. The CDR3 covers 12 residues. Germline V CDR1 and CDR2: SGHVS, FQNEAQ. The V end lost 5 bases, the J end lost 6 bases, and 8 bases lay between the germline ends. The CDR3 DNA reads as TGTGCCAGCAGCCGGGACGTAAACACCATATATTTT. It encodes CASSRDVNTIYF.

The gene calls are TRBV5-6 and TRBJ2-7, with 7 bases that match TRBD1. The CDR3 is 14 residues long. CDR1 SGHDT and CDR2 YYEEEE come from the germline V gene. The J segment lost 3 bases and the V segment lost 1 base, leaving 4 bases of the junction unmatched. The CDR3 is CASSLPGQHYEQYV. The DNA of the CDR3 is TGTGCCAGCAGCTTGCCGGGACAGCACTACGAGCAGTACGTC.